This TCR beta chain emerged from a study of shared clonotypes between healthy human individuals. The CDR3 is made up of 16 amino acids. The germline gives CDR1 LGHNA, CDR2 YSLEER. V gave up 4 bases and J gave up 5 bases, with 21 bases separating them. The naive CD8 subset, CD45RO-negative cells positively selected for CCR7, excluded terminally differentiated effector memory CD45RA+ cells. The protocol was immunoSEQ multiplex PCR, while the TCRdb copy is restricted to in-frame clones and leaves out a portion. The sample carries around 1,900,000 clones, 93% recorded once. The TCR originated in a man aged 18 to 35 in good health. Some clones in this sample may be carry-over from other donors' samples. The rearrangement joins TRBV4-3 to TRBJ2-7, with a tentative D call TRBD2 (7 bases). Sequencing used naive CD8+ T cells from PBMCs. The CDR3 bases are TGCGCCAGCAGCCCGACTCGGGGGGCCATTGTTAACGAGCAGTACTTC. The encoded protein is CASSPTRGAIVNEQYF.